The rows below give T cell receptor delta chains drawn from one sample of a study of gamma-delta T cells after stem cell transplantation. TCRdb redid the clone calls on the RT-PCR reads with CATT. The table records about 7,800 delta-chain clones, roughly 15% of them present only once. Sequencing was carried out using gamma-delta T cells. Source of these receptors: a human donor. It is not recorded whose cells these are; they may come from a transplant donor. The CDR3 runs from the conserved cysteine through the conserved F or W. The order of the fields is clone size, CDR3 length, V gene, D gene, J gene, CDR3 DNA, CDR3 protein. The D gene is left open where the match is weak. Clone size appears in some rows only: once, few, many, or a class for an expanded clone.

clone_size: NA; cdr3_length: 24; v_call: TRDV1; d_call: TRDD2; j_call: TRDJ1; cdr3_nt: TGTGCTCTTGGGGAACTTCCTGCCTTCCTACCTCGGAGATACTTTTTGGGGGGCACCGATAAACTCATCTTT; cdr3_aa: CALGELPAFLPRRYFLGGTDKLIF
clone_size: medium-sized; cdr3_length: 17; v_call: TRDV3; d_call: NA; j_call: TRDJ1; cdr3_nt: TGTGCCTTTTTAGGGAGACACTTCTCTGTGTACACCGATAAACTCATCTTT; cdr3_aa: CAFLGRHFSVYTDKLIF
clone_size: medium-sized; cdr3_length: 19; v_call: TRDV1; d_call: TRDD3; j_call: TRDJ1; cdr3_nt: TGTGCTCTTGGGGAGGCATTTCCTACCTACTGGGGGATACCCGATAAACTCATCTTT; cdr3_aa: CALGEAFPTYWGIPDKLIF
clone_size: medium-sized; cdr3_length: 20; v_call: TRDV2; d_call: TRDD3; j_call: TRDJ3; cdr3_nt: TGTGCCTGTGACTATCACTGGGGGATCTTAATCTCCTGGGACACCCGACAGATGTTTTTC; cdr3_aa: CACDYHWGILISWDTRQMFF
clone_size: few; cdr3_length: 19; v_call: TRAV29/DV5; d_call: NA; j_call: TRDJ1; cdr3_nt: TGTGCAGCAAGCACCGGGGCTCTGGGGACCAGTACAAACACCGATAAACTCATCTTT; cdr3_aa: CAASTGALGTSTNTDKLIF
clone_size: medium-sized; cdr3_length: 19; v_call: TRDV1; d_call: TRDD3; j_call: TRDJ1; cdr3_nt: TGTGCTCTTGTAGGCCTTCCCCGTACTGGGGGATTCTCCACCGATAAACTCATCTTT; cdr3_aa: CALVGLPRTGGFSTDKLIF
clone_size: medium-sized; cdr3_length: 21; v_call: TRDV2; d_call: TRDD3; j_call: TRDJ1; cdr3_nt: TGTGCCTGTGACCTAAGGCCTTCCCCTGTACTGGGGGATAAGTGGACCGATAAACTCATCTTT; cdr3_aa: CACDLRPSPVLGDKWTDKLIF
clone_size: NA; cdr3_length: 17; v_call: TRDV3; d_call: TRDD3; j_call: TRDJ1; cdr3_nt: TGTGCCGGCCCCGGACCTCTCCTGGGGGGATACCCCGATAAACTCATCTTT; cdr3_aa: CAGPGPLLGGYPDKLIF
clone_size: few; cdr3_length: 18; v_call: TRDV1; d_call: TRDD2; j_call: TRDJ1; cdr3_nt: TGTGCTCTTGGGGGCCCTTCCTACGAACACGTACTGATGGGGAAACTCATCTTT; cdr3_aa: CALGGPSYEHVLMGKLIF
clone_size: medium-sized; cdr3_length: 19; v_call: TRDV2; d_call: NA; j_call: TRDJ1; cdr3_nt: TGTGCCTGTGACACCGATACTTTGTGTGGGGGGCCGGGGGCCGATAAACTCATCTTT; cdr3_aa: CACDTDTLCGGPGADKLIF
clone_size: medium-sized; cdr3_length: 16; v_call: TRDV1; d_call: TRDD3; j_call: TRDJ1; cdr3_nt: TGTGCTCTTGGGAAAGGTTCCTTCGGATACGCCGATAAACTCATCTTT; cdr3_aa: CALGKGSFGYADKLIF
clone_size: medium-sized; cdr3_length: 18; v_call: TRDV2; d_call: TRDD3; j_call: TRDJ3; cdr3_nt: TGTGCCTGTGACATACTGGGGGATACCACCTGGGACACCCGACAGATGTTTTTC; cdr3_aa: CACDILGDTTWDTRQMFF
clone_size: NA; cdr3_length: 17; v_call: TRDV2; d_call: NA; j_call: TRDJ2; cdr3_nt: TGTGCCTGTGACCCGGTCGGGGGGCGAACTTTGACAGCACAGCTCTTCTTT; cdr3_aa: CACDPVGGRTLTAQLFF
clone_size: medium-sized; cdr3_length: 14; v_call: TRDV3; d_call: NA; j_call: TRDJ1; cdr3_nt: TGTGCCTTTCAATCGGGGGGGGCCACCGATAAACTCATCTTT; cdr3_aa: CAFQSGGATDKLIF
clone_size: few; cdr3_length: 17; v_call: TRDV1; d_call: NA; j_call: TRDJ1; cdr3_nt: TGTGCTCTTTTCCTACCCCGTACTGGGGGTTATAAGGATAAACTCATCTTT; cdr3_aa: CALFLPRTGGYKDKLIF
clone_size: medium-sized; cdr3_length: 18; v_call: TRDV2; d_call: TRDD3; j_call: TRDJ3; cdr3_nt: TGTGCCTGTGACAATACTGGGGGATACTCCTGGGACACCCGACAGATGTTTTTC; cdr3_aa: CACDNTGGYSWDTRQMFF
clone_size: NA; cdr3_length: 19; v_call: TRDV1; d_call: NA; j_call: TRDJ1; cdr3_nt: TGTGCTCTTGGGGGAAAGTGGGGGGGGTCTCACATTAGGGGCGATAAACTCATCTTT; cdr3_aa: CALGGKWGGSHIRGDKLIF
clone_size: NA; cdr3_length: 19; v_call: TRAV29/DV5; d_call: NA; j_call: TRDJ1; cdr3_nt: TGTGCAGCAAGCGGGTACGGGGGTTACCCTCTCACCTACACCGATAAACTCATCTTT; cdr3_aa: CAASGYGGYPLTYTDKLIF
clone_size: few; cdr3_length: 16; v_call: TRDV1; d_call: NA; j_call: TRDJ1; cdr3_nt: TGTGCTCTTGGGAAACCCTCACGGAGTTGCGCCGATAAACTCATCTTT; cdr3_aa: CALGKPSRSCADKLIF
clone_size: few; cdr3_length: 19; v_call: TRDV1; d_call: TRDD3; j_call: TRDJ1; cdr3_nt: TGTGCTCTTGGGGAACCCCCCCACTGGGGGATTTTGTACACCGATAAACTCATCTTT; cdr3_aa: CALGEPPHWGILYTDKLIF
clone_size: few; cdr3_length: 25; v_call: TRAV29/DV5; d_call: NA; j_call: TRDJ1; cdr3_nt: TGTGCAGCAAACGTGGGTCCTTCCTACGTATCCGGGGGATATGACCCAAGGGAGTACACCGATAAACTCATCTTT; cdr3_aa: CAANVGPSYVSGGYDPREYTDKLIF
clone_size: medium-sized; cdr3_length: 15; v_call: TRDV1; d_call: NA; j_call: TRDJ1; cdr3_nt: TGTGCTCTTGGGAACGGGGAGAACTGGGTTATAGGACTCATCTTT; cdr3_aa: CALGNGENWVIGLIF
clone_size: NA; cdr3_length: 23; v_call: TRDV1; d_call: TRDD3; j_call: TRDJ1; cdr3_nt: TGTGCTCTTGGGGAAATAACGCCGGACCCTGTCGGGGGATACAGCGGGGGAACCGATAAACTCATCTTT; cdr3_aa: CALGEITPDPVGGYSGGTDKLIF
clone_size: NA; cdr3_length: 24; v_call: TRDV1; d_call: TRDD3; j_call: TRDJ1; cdr3_nt: TGTGCTCTTGGGAATAACTGTCCCTTCCCCTGGGGGATATCTGGCCCGACACGGGCCGATAAACTCATCTTT; cdr3_aa: CALGNNCPFPWGISGPTRADKLIF